This T cell receptor beta chain emerged from a study of lymphopenia after photon versus proton radiotherapy. Study results and caveats: Better survival with proton therapy was suggested as possible, not demonstrated. Oligoclonal CD8+ Temra expansion after nadir drove photon patients' diversity drop.

Concerning this clone: The target antigen is unknown.

Generated by immunoSEQ multiplex PCR, the TCRdb table keeps only in-frame clones and is missing some. There are roughly 25,000 clones in the sample; about nine tenths occur only once, and roughly 19% lies in the top ten. Sample: peripheral blood, taken from a patient treated with photon-based radiotherapy. This TCR was sampled from a man aged 50 to 60 with gastric cancer.

The CDR3: CASSPGNEQFF. As DNA, the CDR3 is TGTGCCAGCTCACCAGGCAATGAGCAGTTCTTC. V is TRBV18 and J is TRBJ2-1; D not certain. Per germline, CDR1 KGHSH and CDR2 LQKENI. Deletions cut 2 bases from V and 6 bases from J, with 2 bases between. This CDR3 has 11 amino acids.